This T cell receptor beta chain was recorded in a study of identical twins. Study results and caveats: A lower insertion count was a feature of abundant cord blood beta clonotypes, with no such feature in memory repertoires.

TCRdb processed the 5' RACE reads anew with MiXCR; each CDR3 protein has one entry. Counted here are more than 600,000 distinct CDR3 sequences, 15% to 20% occurring once; the ten biggest clones make up roughly 13%. V was pared by 5 bases and J by 4 bases, with 18 bases between. The CDR3 is made up of 15 amino acids. Remarks on this clonotype: Its antigen is still unknown.

The donor group consisted entirely of healthy Caucasians. Separately, the same data were catalogued under a study of T cells expressing NK-cell markers. That source notes: There remained a lack of clarity about HCMV specificity of expanded NKG2C+ T cell clones.

The J gene is TRBJ2-7, the V gene TRBV12-3 or TRBV12-4; D is uncertain. Sequenced material: PBMCs. The clonotype originates from a woman aged 18-29 years in good health. CDR3 sequence reads: CASSPRLGDGYEQYF. DNA for the CDR3: TGTGCCAGCAGTCCTAGACTTGGAGACGGTTACGAGCAGTACTTC.